This T cell receptor (beta chain) was documented in a study of graft-versus-host responses after intestinal transplantation. Study-level background: All recipients were transplanted with multivisceral, liver-intestinal, or isolated intestinal grafts.

To note about this clone: As yet, its antigen is unknown.

TCRdb keeps only in-frame clones here, not all; method: immunoSEQ multiplex PCR. This table holds about 89,000 clones, 91% found once. The CDR3 has 13 residues. In germline, CDR1 is LGHNT, CDR2 FRNRAP. General study results and limits: Present in recipient marrow, GvH clones included some that appeared first in ileum or blood. When patients had graft-donor T cell macrochimerism, their allografts held high graft-versus-host to host-versus-graft clonal ratios.

The receptor comes from a human donor who received an intestinal transplant. The chain has TRBV12-5 and TRBJ2-7; D is possibly TRBD1 (6 bases). The sample in question was unstimulated CD4+ T cells sorted from spleen or lymph node cells, obtained before intestinal transplant. CDR3 coding DNA: TGTGCCTATTATGCTGATAGGGGGTACGAGCAGTACTTC. This sequence encodes CAYYADRGYEQYF.